The 18 T cell receptor beta chains below come from one sample, sequenced in a study of tumor and adjacent non-tumor tissue in lung cancer. No cell sorting was done before RNA was extracted from the tissue. Three rounds of nested PCR, following a modified ARM-PCR protocol, produced the TCRbeta library. TCRdb itself ran the multiplex PCR reads through MiXCR, one entry per CDR3 protein. The sample has approximately 79,000 distinct CDR3 sequences, around three fifths seen once; the top ten hold 15%. Material for sequencing was lung tumor tissue. The receptors shown here come from a man between 65 and 85 years old with non-small cell lung cancer.

This chain links TRBV11-2 with TRBJ2-1; 12 bases map to TRBD1. J was trimmed by 9 bases and V by 4 bases; bases with no gene match: 13. This CDR3 has 17 amino acids. CDR1 is SGHAT and CDR2 is FQNNGV in the germline V gene. The CDR3 DNA is TGTGCCAGCAGCTCCTTGAACCGGGACAGGGGGCAGAGTGAGCAGTTCTTC. The encoded protein is CASSSLNRDRGQSEQFF.

As to this clonotype: One junction end disagrees with the germline gene, perhaps due to a read error. The V and J genes are TRBV6-1 and TRBJ2-1, with D hard to call. The CDR3 has 9 amino acids. Germline CDR1 reads MNHNS; CDR2 reads SASEGT. CDR3 loop: CANSYEHFF. CDR3 DNA: TGTGCCAATAGTTATGAGCACTTCTTC.

This chain links TRBV20-1 with TRBJ1-6, with unresolved D. Germline-derived CDR1 and CDR2 are DFQATT and SNEGSKA (reference sequence). CDR3 length: 13 residues. Deletions cut 5 bases from V and 7 bases from J, with 12 bases between. CDR3 nucleotides: TGCAGTGCTGAAGACATAACCAATTCACCCCTCCACTTT. Its translation: CSAEDITNSPLHF.

This clonotype showed up many times. The V and J genes are TRBV4-1 and TRBJ1-2; D is uncertain. The germline gives CDR1 MGHRA, CDR2 YSYEKL. V was pared by 5 bases and J by 6 bases, with 16 bases between. The CDR3 totals 14 residues. Here the CDR3 DNA reads TGCGCCAGCAGCGGCGTCAGGAGAGGAGATGGCTACACCTTC. Amino acid sequence: CASSGVRRGDGYTF.

This clonotype appeared a few times. The J gene is TRBJ2-7, the V gene TRBV11-2; 8 bases map to TRBD2. The CDR3 consists of 13 residues. Per the germline V gene, CDR1 is SGHAT and CDR2 is FQNNGV. The CDR3 bases are TGTGTCAGTAGCTTAGGACTAGCACTCGAGCAGTACTTC. It is translated as CVSSLGLALEQYF.

This clonotype was seen many times. This chain uses TRBV6-1 with TRBJ2-7; D is ambiguous. This CDR3 is 13 amino acids long. CDR1 and CDR2 from the germline V gene are MNHNS and SASEGT. V was clipped by 6 bases and J by 1 base, with 10 bases between them. DNA for the CDR3: TGTGCCAGCAGCCTTGACGGTTCCTACGAGCAGTACTTC. Its protein product is CASSLDGSYEQYF.

For this clonotype: One end of the junction does not line up with germline, which may come from a read error. The chain has TRBV6-2 or TRBV6-3 and TRBJ2-7, with TRBD1 matching over 7 bases. This CDR3 has 14 residues. Germline V CDR1 and CDR2: MNHEY, SVGEGT. CDR3 sequence: CASNHRQGSYEQYF. CDR3 in DNA: TGTGCCAGCAATCACAGACAGGGCTCCTACGAACAGTACTTC.

This clonotype was seen more than once but under ten times. A much larger clone is a single base away; this may be a read error. J is TRBJ1-3 and V is TRBV6-5; 7 positions match TRBD1. Germline V lookup: CDR1 MNHEY, CDR2 SVGAGI. With V trimmed by 4 bases and J by 7 bases, 10 bases remained unmatched. This CDR3 spans 15 amino acids. The CDR3 nucleotides are TGTGCCAGCAGTTTAGCCCGACAGGGTCGGAACACCATATATTTT. Translated, it gives CASSLARQGRNTIYF.

Points on this clonotype: One end of the junction is discordant with germline, which a read error may explain. The chain carries TRBV24-1 and TRBJ2-6; D is undetermined. The germline V gene encodes CDR1 KGHDR and CDR2 SFDVKD. The CDR3 runs to 15 residues. The CDR3 DNA reads TGTGCCACTAGTGATCACATGGCTGGGGCCAACGTCCTGACTTTC. Amino acids: CATSDHMAGANVLTF.

A few counts support this clonotype. The chain carries TRBV24-1 and TRBJ2-1; D possibly matches TRBD1 or TRBD2 (6 bases each). Trimming removed 5 bases at V and 3 bases at J, with 13 bases between. This CDR3 has 15 residues. Germline lookup yields CDR1 KGHDR and CDR2 SFDVKD. The CDR3 here is CATSAGANYYNEQFF. The CDR3 DNA reads as TGTGCCACCAGTGCGGGGGCCAACTACTACAATGAGCAGTTCTTC.

Judged by abundance, this clonotype is medium-sized. The chain uses TRBV6-1 and TRBJ2-7; D gene unclear. The germline CDR1 and CDR2 sequences are MNHNS and SASEGT. Trimming left V 7 bases short and J 6 bases short, with 22 bases between. There are 15 residues in the CDR3. The CDR3 loop reads CASTPLLFDLTEQYF. CDR3 DNA sequence: TGTGCCAGCACCCCCCTTTTGTTCGACTTAACCGAGCAGTACTTC.

CDR3 region: CSASTSGGPPLDTQYF. The CDR3 DNA is TGCAGTGCTAGTACTAGCGGGGGCCCTCCTCTAGATACGCAGTATTTT. This sequence joins TRBV20-1 and TRBJ2-3; TRBD2 matches at 11 bases. The CDR3 extends over 16 amino acids. Germline CDR1 is DFQATT and CDR2 is SNEGSKA (reference sequence). V shed 3 bases, J shed 5 bases, and the junction held 10 bases outside the gene matches.

Note on this clonotype: The junction departs from germline at one end; a sequencing error may be responsible. V and J are TRBV11-2 and TRBJ2-2, with no clear D. CDR3 length: 16 amino acids. Germline V gene lookup returns CDR1 SGHAT and CDR2 FQNNGV. The CDR3 is CASSVFVATNTGELFF. The CDR3 bases are TGTGCTAGCAGCGTGTTCGTGGCTACGAACACCGGGGAGCTGTTTTTT.

As for this clonotype: At one of its ends the junction is not consistent with the germline gene, which may arise from a read error. The rearrangement joins TRBV11-2 to TRBJ2-3; maybe TRBD1 (5 bases). This CDR3 region has 15 residues. From germline, CDR1 is SGHAT and CDR2 FQNNGV. The CDR3 DNA sequence: TGTACCAGCAGCTTCACAGGAATCCGTACAGATACGCAGTATTTT. Translation: CTSSFTGIRTDTQYF.

To note about this clonotype: The junction departs from the called germline gene at one end, perhaps through a read error. The V call is TRBV28, the J call TRBJ2-7; maybe TRBD1 (6 bases). This CDR3 is 12 amino acids long. Germline V gives CDR1 MDHEN, CDR2 SYDVKM. In DNA, the CDR3 is TGTGCCAGCACCAAGGGGGTCTACAAGCAATACTTC. Protein product: CASTKGVYKQYF.

To note about this clonotype: The junction does not match germline at one end; this may be a read error. The gene calls are TRBV29-1 and TRBJ2-7, with D possibly being TRBD2 (5 bases). The germline V gene encodes CDR1 SQVTM and CDR2 ANQGSEA. CDR3 length: 12 residues. The CDR3 region has the DNA TGCAGCGTCTCGAGAGGGATCTACGACCAGTACTTC. Translation: CSVSRGIYDQYF.

This clonotype was found a few times. This may arise from a read error, as a much more abundant clone is one base away. The chain is built from TRBV7-8 and TRBJ2-3; D gene unclear. CDR1 and CDR2 from the germline V gene are SGHVS and FQNEAQ. The CDR3 spans 13 residues. The CDR3 loop is CASSLGYTDMQYF. CDR3 DNA: TGTGCCAGCAGCTTAGGGTACACAGATATGCAGTATTTT.

For this clonotype: Likely a read error: the CDR3 ends without its conserved phenylalanine or tryptophan. In DNA form, the CDR3 reads TGTGTCAGCACTGAAAACCTGGTGGGGCAGTTCTTA. Its translation: CVSTENLVGQFL. The rearrangement links TRBV6-1 to TRBJ2-1, with unresolved D. The germline gives CDR1 MNHNS, CDR2 SASEGT. This CDR3 spans 12 amino acids.